The 3 T cell receptor beta chains below all came from one sample that was sequenced in a study of blood T cell repertoires in COVID-19. Generated by immunoSEQ multiplex PCR, the TCRdb table keeps only in-frame clones and is missing some. The sample includes approximately 270,000 clones, more than 80% seen only once; the top ten take about 4%. The sequenced sample was PBMCs or T cells enriched from blood (not recorded which). Every receptor here comes from a young woman with acute COVID-19.

V gene TRBV5-1 combines with J gene TRBJ2-5; TRBD2 matches at 11 bases. J lost 5 bases, V lost 3 bases, and 9 bases had no gene match. The CDR3 length is 16 residues. The germline V gene encodes CDR1 SGHRS and CDR2 YFSETQ. CDR3 coding DNA: TGCGCCAGCAGCTGGGATGTAGCGGGAGGGCCTGAGACCCAGTACTTC. Protein: CASSWDVAGGPETQYF.

The V gene is TRBV5-5, the J gene TRBJ2-2; 8 positions match TRBD2. CDR3 length: 16 residues. Trimming at V came to 6 bases and at J to 0 bases, leaving 7 bases not matched to a gene. Germline CDR1 SGHKS, CDR2 YYEKEE (reference sequence). DNA of the CDR3: TGTGCCAGCACCCCCCTAGCGGGTACGAACACCGGGGAGCTGTTTTTT. Its translation: CASTPLAGTNTGELFF.

As concerns this clone: This CDR3 is also generated by other DNA sequences in the sample. V is TRBV28 and J is TRBJ1-2, with TRBD1 matching 7 bases. The V segment lost 8 bases and the J segment 3 bases; nucleotides outside the gene matches: 3. The CDR3 has 12 residues. Looked up from germline, CDR1 is MDHEN and CDR2 is SYDVKM. CDR3 coding DNA: TGTGCCAGCTCGCAGGGGGACTATGGCTACACCTTC. Its translation is CASSQGDYGYTF.